The rows below give T cell receptor beta chains drawn from one sample of a study of cytomegalovirus exposure and HLA in healthy donors. Some clones are missing from TCRdb's copy, which holds only in-frame ones; the method was immunoSEQ multiplex PCR. Here the sample table reports about 74,000 clones. Sequencing used PBMCs. The receptors come from a female donor in good health and CMV-seropositive. Each CDR3 is given with its conserved first and last residue. A D gene is named only where the DNA matches it firmly.

D gene	V gene	J gene	CDR3 protein	CDR3 DNA
TRBD1	TRBV9	TRBJ2-1	CASSLGDRGTDNEQFF	TGTGCCAGCAGCCTGGGGGACAGGGGGACAGACAATGAGCAGTTCTTC
TRBD1	TRBV10-3	TRBJ2-5	CAISESLGTGQETQYF	TGTGCCATCAGTGAGTCTCTGGGGACAGGGCAAGAGACCCAGTACTTC
TRBD1	TRBV28	TRBJ1-1	CASSFHQTGGTEAFF	TGTGCCAGCAGTTTCCACCAGACAGGGGGGACTGAAGCTTTCTTT
-	TRBV29-1	TRBJ2-1	CSVLEREFPYNEQFF	TGCAGCGTTCTGGAACGGGAGTTCCCCTACAATGAGCAGTTCTTC
TRBD2	TRBV19	TRBJ2-1	CASRLAGGPYEQFF	TGTGCCAGTCGGTTAGCGGGGGGGCCGTATGAGCAGTTCTTC
TRBD1	TRBV5-4	TRBJ1-6	CASSLAKDRGSSYNSPLHF	TGTGCCAGCAGCTTGGCCAAGGACAGGGGGAGCTCCTATAATTCACCCCTCCACTTT
-	TRBV11-3	TRBJ2-2	CASSPHTGELFF	TGTGCCAGCAGCCCTCACACCGGGGAGCTGTTTTTT
-	TRBV25-1	TRBJ2-1	CASGKDFSYNEQFF	TGTGCCAGCGGAAAGGACTTCTCCTACAATGAGCAGTTCTTC
-	TRBV28	TRBJ1-3	CASSLDSSSGNTIYF	TGTGCCAGCAGTTTGGACAGCTCCTCTGGAAACACCATATATTTT
-	TRBV29-1	TRBJ1-1	CSVSWIGTPNTEAFF	TGCAGCGTTTCATGGATTGGGACTCCGAACACTGAAGCTTTCTTT
-	TRBV19	TRBJ2-7	CASSTQGNEQYF	TGTGCCAGTAGTACTCAGGGAAACGAGCAGTACTTC
-	TRBV19	TRBJ2-3	CASSLQGTDTQYF	TGTGCCAGTAGTTTACAAGGCACAGATACGCAGTATTTT
-	TRBV30	TRBJ1-5	CAWSVGGNQPQHF	TGTGCCTGGAGTGTTGGGGGGAATCAGCCCCAGCATTTT
TRBD2	TRBV5-6	TRBJ2-1	CASRPRGTSGDYNEQFF	TGTGCCAGCAGGCCGAGAGGGACTAGCGGGGACTACAATGAGCAGTTCTTC
TRBD2	TRBV28	TRBJ2-7	CASTGLATYEQYF	TGTGCCTCCACGGGACTAGCCACATACGAGCAGTACTTC
TRBD1	TRBV5-4	TRBJ1-2	CASSPQSGTANYGYTF	TGTGCCAGCAGCCCCCAATCCGGGACAGCTAACTATGGCTACACCTTC
-	TRBV5-1	TRBJ1-3	CASSLGEAYSGNTIYF	TGCGCCAGCAGCTTGGGGGAGGCTTACTCTGGAAACACCATATATTTT
-	TRBV18	TRBJ2-2	CASSPRLLDTGELFF	TGTGCCAGCTCACCAAGACTACTCGACACCGGGGAGCTGTTTTTT
-	TRBV5-1	TRBJ1-6	CASSLGAGLLNSPLHF	TGCGCCAGCAGCTTGGGGGCAGGACTTCTTAATTCACCCCTCCACTTT
-	TRBV28	TRBJ2-7	CASSPGGSSGSSYEQYF	TGTGCCAGCAGTCCCGGTGGGTCCTCTGGGAGCTCCTACGAGCAGTACTTC
TRBD1	TRBV9	TRBJ2-5	CASSGWDSQETQYF	TGTGCCAGCAGCGGATGGGACAGCCAAGAGACCCAGTACTTC
-	TRBV5-1	TRBJ2-7	CASSLVVTAPNEQYF	TGCGCCAGCAGCTTGGTAGTCACAGCCCCTAACGAGCAGTACTTC
TRBD1	TRBV28	TRBJ2-5	CASSPPVSRGLGETQYF	TGTGCCAGCAGTCCCCCAGTATCGAGGGGGCTAGGAGAGACCCAGTACTTC
TRBD1	TRBV18	TRBJ1-1	CASSRKPGQGDTEAFF	TGTGCCAGCTCACGAAAACCGGGACAGGGGGACACTGAAGCTTTCTTT
-	TRBV5-1	TRBJ2-3	CASSLQTGSTDTQYF	TGCGCCAGCAGCTTACAGACAGGATCCACAGATACGCAGTATTTT
-	TRBV5-1	TRBJ2-2	CASGGGVGSSRTTGELFF	TGCGCCAGCGGCGGAGGCGTCGGAAGCTCCAGAACCACCGGGGAGCTGTTTTTT
-	TRBV7-2	TRBJ1-2	CASSLFTEYGYTF	TGTGCCAGCAGCTTATTCACCGAGTATGGCTACACCTTC
-	TRBV27	TRBJ1-4	CASTLRKTNEKLFF	TGTGCCAGCACCCTAAGAAAGACTAATGAAAAACTGTTTTTT
-	TRBV30	TRBJ1-2	CAWNGLVGYTF	TGTGCCTGGAACGGGTTGGTTGGCTACACCTTC
TRBD1	TRBV27	TRBJ2-1	CASTHAGGRIYNEQFF	TGTGCCAGCACCCACGCAGGGGGCCGGATCTACAATGAGCAGTTCTTC
-	TRBV28	TRBJ1-2	CASSSSTRGYTF	TGTGCCAGCAGTTCCTCGACTCGTGGCTACACCTTC
-	TRBV6-5	TRBJ1-3	CASSFTRGNTIYF	TGTGCCAGCAGTTTCACTCGGGGAAACACCATATATTTT
TRBD1	TRBV5-6	TRBJ1-2	CASSRDSLVYGYTF	TGTGCCAGCAGCCGGGACAGCCTCGTCTATGGCTACACCTTC
TRBD1	TRBV6-1	TRBJ1-2	CASSLLTGHYYGYTF	TGTGCCAGCAGTTTACTGACAGGGCATTACTATGGCTACACCTTC
-	TRBV7-9	TRBJ2-7	CASSRLVGARGYEQYF	TGTGCCAGCAGCCGTTTGGTCGGCGCTCGCGGCTACGAGCAGTACTTC
TRBD1	TRBV6-5	TRBJ1-1	CASWPTGFGTEAFF	TGTGCCAGCTGGCCGACAGGGTTTGGGACTGAAGCTTTCTTT
TRBD2	TRBV6-5	TRBJ2-7	CASSSGTSGVRQQYF	TGTGCCAGCAGCTCCGGGACTAGCGGAGTACGACAGCAGTACTTC
-	TRBV30	TRBJ2-5	CAWRGLQETQYF	TGTGCCTGGAGGGGCCTCCAAGAGACCCAGTACTTC
TRBD1	TRBV27	TRBJ1-1	CASKGQGVSEAFF	TGTGCCAGCAAGGGACAGGGAGTATCTGAAGCTTTCTTT
-	TRBV5-6	TRBJ2-7	CASSLGAGYSYEQYF	TGTGCCAGCAGCTTGGGGGCAGGATATTCCTACGAGCAGTACTTC
-	TRBV29-1	TRBJ2-1	CSVDPSGLYNEQFF	TGCAGCGTTGACCCCAGCGGACTCTACAATGAGCAGTTCTTC
-	TRBV7-9	TRBJ1-2	CASSFLHGYTF	TGTGCCAGCAGCTTTCTTCATGGCTACACCTTC
TRBD1	TRBV5-8	TRBJ1-2	CASRLSGGINYGYTF	TGTGCCAGCAGGTTGTCAGGGGGCATTAACTATGGCTACACCTTC
TRBD2	TRBV2	TRBJ2-5	CASRREMGETQYF	TGTGCCAGCAGGCGGGAGATGGGGGAGACCCAGTACTTC
TRBD2	TRBV6-6	TRBJ2-2	CASSGGRGTGELFF	TGTGCCAGCAGCGGCGGGAGAGGTACCGGGGAGCTGTTTTTT
-	TRBV7-5	TRBJ1-2	CARSQAWGGRPHYGYTF	TGTGCCAGAAGCCAAGCTTGGGGTGGGAGACCTCACTATGGCTACACCTTC
-	TRBV7-8	TRBJ1-6	CASSLDPGALSNSPLHF	TGTGCCAGCAGCTTAGACCCAGGGGCCCTTAGTAATTCACCCCTCCACTTT
-	TRBV28	TRBJ2-6	CARKQAPPGANVLTF	TGTGCCAGGAAACAGGCTCCCCCTGGGGCCAACGTCCTGACTTTC
-	TRBV11-2	TRBJ1-1	CASSLDPVFVTEAFF	TGTGCCAGCAGCTTAGATCCGGTTTTTGTAACTGAAGCTTTCTTT
TRBD1	TRBV9	TRBJ1-2	CASSARPGGQDDGYTF	TGTGCCAGCAGCGCCCGCCCTGGGGGACAGGACGATGGCTACACCTTC
-	TRBV5-5	TRBJ2-7	CASSLAGTYEQYF	TGTGCCAGCAGCTTGGCCGGGACCTACGAGCAGTACTTC
TRBD2	TRBV2	TRBJ2-1	CASSAFGLANEQFF	TGTGCCAGCAGTGCCTTCGGACTAGCCAATGAGCAGTTCTTC
-	TRBV20-1	TRBJ2-1	CSATTGHEQFF	TGCAGTGCTACGACAGGCCATGAGCAGTTCTTC
-	TRBV5-4	TRBJ1-1	CASSWGPGTNTEAFF	TGTGCCAGCAGCTGGGGGCCAGGGACCAACACTGAAGCTTTCTTT
-	TRBV18	TRBJ1-1	CASSSGQNTEAFF	TGTGCCAGCTCCTCGGGACAGAACACTGAAGCTTTCTTT